One and the same sample provided the 30 T cell receptor beta chains below, sequenced in a study of tissue T cells after allogeneic stem cell transplantation. Sequencing was performed with immunoSEQ multiplex PCR; in TCRdb, only in-frame clones are kept and a portion is missing. The table has roughly 50,000 clones, approximately 73% seen once. Sequenced material: sorted cells pooled from one or two spleens. The origin of the receptors is a pool of C57BL/6 mice in good health.

This clone was counted a few times. The genes are named according to mouse. The DNA ends 1 residue before the CDR3 does, and the rest of the CDR3 is filled in from the germline J gene. The V gene is TRBV3, the J gene TRBJ2-7, with TRBD1 matching over 9 bases. The germline gives CDR1 SNHLY, CDR2 FYNGKV (reference sequence). The length of the CDR3 is 14 residues. J lost 4 bases, V lost 5 bases, and 6 bases had no gene match. This chain's CDR3 is CASSLAGQGYEQYF. The CDR3 DNA, read in part, is TGTGCCAGCAGCCTGGCGGGACAGGGTTATGAACAGTAC.

With respect to this clone: Any gene name here is a mouse gene name. The read finishes 1 residue shy of the CDR3 end, and the germline J gene is used to complete it. The rearrangement uses TRBV3 and TRBJ2-7; either TRBD1 or TRBD2 may supply D (6 bases each). The CDR3 is made up of 14 amino acids. Germline CDR1 reads SNHLY; CDR2 reads FYNGKV (reference sequence). V was trimmed by 0 bases and J by 2 bases, leaving 8 bases between them. CDR3 residues: CASSLAGAPYEQYF. CDR3 DNA, as far as it was read: TGTGCCAGCAGCTTAGCGGGGGCCCCCTATGAACAGTAC.

Details on this clone: Here the gene names and germline are mouse. The covered CDR3 bases are TGTGGTGCTAGGGATAGGTCAGAAAACACCTTGTAC. Translated: CGARDRSENTLY. The complete CDR3 protein is CGARDRSENTLYF. The J gene is TRBJ2-4, the V gene TRBV20; D not resolved. The read is 1 residue too short to cover the CDR3 end, so that end is filled in from the germline J gene. This CDR3 comprises 13 residues. The germline V gene encodes CDR1 GFQATS and CDR2 STVNSAI. V was clipped by 0 bases and J by 4 bases, with 8 bases between them.

A remark on this clone: Genes here carry mouse names. The read stops 1 residue short of the end of the CDR3; the missing end is completed from the germline J gene. This chain joins TRBV13-1 and TRBJ2-1; D is possibly TRBD1 (6 bases). This CDR3 is 15 amino acids long. CDR1 NSHNY and CDR2 SYGAGN come from the germline V gene. V shed 3 bases and J shed 0 bases, with 10 bases lying between them. Here the CDR3 reads CASSGRDNNYAEQFF. The CDR3 bases that were read are TGTGCCAGCAGTGGCCGGGACAATAACTATGCTGAGCAGTTC.

A remark on this clone: Mouse germline and gene names are used. Here the CDR3 reads CASSNRDSDYTF. The covered CDR3 bases are TGTGCCAGCAGCAACCGGGACTCCGACTACACC. V gene TRBV3 combines with J gene TRBJ1-2; D call uncertain. The read terminates 1 residue before the CDR3 end, so the remaining end is supplied by the germline J gene. Trimming took off 5 bases at V and 3 bases at J, with 7 bases between the two ends. Germline values: CDR1 SNHLY, CDR2 FYNGKV (reference sequence). The CDR3 has 12 residues.

As regards this clone: The gene symbols are mouse symbols. With the read ending 1 residue before the CDR3 end, the germline J gene is used to fill in that end. This sequence joins TRBV3 and TRBJ2-1; 8 bases align to TRBD2. CDR3 size: 15 residues. V trimming: 5 bases; J trimming: 8 bases; junction bases outside the gene matches: 11. The germline CDR1 and CDR2 sequences are SNHLY and FYNGKV (reference sequence). CDR3 DNA (partial): TGTGCCAGCAGCCCACCGGGACTGGTGATTCCTGAGCAGTTC. Its translation is CASSPPGLVIPEQF. The whole CDR3 is CASSPPGLVIPEQFF.

Turning to this clone: Mouse gene names and germline throughout. The read ends 1 residue before the CDR3 terminus; that terminus is restored from the germline J gene. The chain combines TRBV1 with TRBJ1-4; TRBD1 aligns across 10 bases. The CDR3 is 14 residues long. Germline loops: CDR1 NSQYPW, CDR2 LRSPGD (reference sequence). The trim removed 3 bases at V and 12 bases at J, leaving 7 bases unmatched. The CDR3 DNA, read in part, is TGCACCTGCAGTGCCCTGACAGGGGGCGCGGGATTATTT. It yields the protein CTCSALTGGAGLF. The full CDR3 reads CTCSALTGGAGLFF.

About this clone: Here the gene names and germline are mouse. Sequencing ends 1 residue short of the CDR3 end; the germline J gene provides the rest. The chain recombines TRBV29 with TRBJ2-3, with D uncertain. Germline CDR1 reads MSHET; CDR2 reads SYDVDS. Trimming removed 3 bases at V and 0 bases at J, with 7 bases between. This CDR3 comprises 14 residues. CDR3 DNA, as far as it was read: TGTGCTAGCAGTTTCCCACAGAGTGCAGAAACGCTGTAT. Protein: CASSFPQSAETLY. The whole CDR3 sequence reads CASSFPQSAETLYF.

With regard to this clone: The gene names given are mouse names. The sequenced fragment ends 1 residue before the CDR3 boundary, so the rest is inferred from the germline J gene. The chain employs TRBV31 and TRBJ2-1, with 7 positions matching TRBD2. With V trimmed by 1 base and J by 5 bases, 2 bases remained unmatched. Germline V lookup: CDR1 GKSSPN, CDR2 SITVG. CDR3 length: 13 residues. CDR3 DNA, as far as it was read: TGTGCCTGGAGTCCCGGGGGGGATGCTGAGCAGTTC. Translated: CAWSPGGDAEQF. The whole CDR3 reads CAWSPGGDAEQFF.

With regard to this clone: Each gene name is a mouse one. The CDR3 extends 1 residue past the end of the read, so its final part is completed from the germline J gene. The rearrangement joins TRBV15 to TRBJ1-1; TRBD1 is a possible D gene (5 bases). CDR1 is SGHND and CDR2 is FRSKSL in the germline V gene. V lost 6 bases to trimming and J lost 0 bases, with 8 bases between them. CDR3 length: 13 residues. The CDR3 is CASSPGQNTEVFF. CDR3 bases read: TGTGCCAGCAGCCCGGGACAGAACACAGAAGTCTTC.

Concerning this clone itself: Gene names are mouse gene names. The read ends 1 residue early relative to the CDR3; the germline J gene fills the gap. This rearrangement joins TRBV31 to TRBJ2-7; 12 nucleotides agree with TRBD2. The CDR3 spans 17 residues. Trimming removed 2 bases from V and 0 bases from J; junction bases left unmatched: 8. Germline lookup yields CDR1 GKSSPN and CDR2 SITVG. CDR3 bases read: TGTGCCTGGAGTAGGTGGGACTGGGGGGTCAGCTCCTATGAACAGTAC. Its translation is CAWSRWDWGVSSYEQY. In full, the CDR3 reads CAWSRWDWGVSSYEQYF.

Of note for this clone: Gene names and germline match the mouse. The CDR3 extends 1 residue past the end of the read, so its final part is completed from the germline J gene. The same CDR3 can be traced to other DNA sequences in this sample. This chain links TRBV13-1 with TRBJ2-5; weak D call: TRBD1 (6 bases). Trimming removed 2 bases from V and 3 bases from J, with 7 bases in between. CDR1 is NSHNY, CDR2 SYGAGN, per germline. The CDR3 contains 13 residues. The CDR3 DNA, read in part, is TGTGCCAGCAGTGAAGGGGGTCAAGACACCCAGTAC. Its translation: CASSEGGQDTQY. The entire CDR3 reads CASSEGGQDTQYF.

This clone was seen a single time. Mouse gene names and germline throughout. This chain's CDR3 is CASSRGQGSNERLFF. CDR3 DNA (partial): TGTGCCAGCAGCCGCGGACAGGGGTCCAACGAAAGATTATTT. The chain links TRBV5 to TRBJ1-4, with 9 nucleotides matching TRBD1. The read falls 1 residue short of the CDR3 end, and the missing part is taken from the germline J gene. Germline loops: CDR1 LGHNA, CDR2 YNLKQL (reference sequence). The CDR3 spans 15 residues. Losses at the gene ends were 4 bases for V and 2 bases for J; bases not matched to a gene: 2.

On this clone: Gene names denote mouse genes. From the germline J gene comes the end of the CDR3, since the read stops 1 residue before it. V and J are TRBV1 and TRBJ2-7, with TRBD2 matching 8 bases. Germline-derived CDR1 and CDR2 are NSQYPW and LRSPGD (reference sequence). CDR3 length: 14 residues. V lost 0 bases to trimming and J lost 7 bases; unmatched junction nucleotides: 5. The CDR3 reads CTCSADLGGREQYF. CDR3 bases read: TGCACCTGCAGTGCAGATCTGGGGGGACGGGAACAGTAC.

To note about this clone: The gene names here belong to mouse. Coverage ceases 1 residue before the CDR3 finishes, and the germline J gene fills in the end. The chain joins TRBV5 to TRBJ2-1; the match to TRBD2 covers 13 bases. Germline CDR1 reads LGHNA; CDR2 reads YNLKQL (reference sequence). There are 15 residues in the CDR3. With V trimmed by 6 bases and J by 2 bases, 1 base remained unmatched. This CDR3 is CASRGLGGYYAEQFF. CDR3 bases read: TGTGCCAGCAGGGGACTGGGGGGGTACTATGCTGAGCAGTTC.

On this clone: Gene names are the mouse ones. The CDR3 loop is CASGDAKGANQDTQYF. The CDR3 DNA, read in part, is TGTGCCAGCGGTGATGCAAAGGGGGCTAACCAAGACACCCAGTAC. V and J are TRBV13-2 and TRBJ2-5, with a possible D match to TRBD1 (7 bases). The read finishes 1 residue shy of the CDR3 end, and the germline J gene is used to complete it. V lost 0 bases and J lost 0, with 11 bases in between. This CDR3 spans 16 amino acids. CDR1 and CDR2 from the germline V gene are NNHNN and SYGAGS (reference sequence).

A remark on this clone: The gene names given are mouse names. The CDR3 end lies 1 residue beyond the end of the read and is filled in from the germline J gene. This rearrangement joins TRBV13-2 to TRBJ2-7, with 9 bases matching TRBD2. CDR1 is NNHNN, CDR2 SYGAGS, per germline (reference sequence). This CDR3 has 15 amino acids. The V gene end was trimmed by 0 bases and the J gene end by 5 bases; junction bases not matched to a gene: 6. The sequenced CDR3 bases are TGTGCCAGCGGTGATGATGGGGGGGCGCAGGATGAACAGTAC. It encodes CASGDDGGAQDEQY. The CDR3 as a whole reads CASGDDGGAQDEQYF.

This clone was found once. Genes and germline are mouse. The CDR3 sequence: CAWSLVGGAETLYF. The covered CDR3 bases are TGTGCCTGGAGTCTAGTTGGGGGGGCAGAAACGCTGTAT. The chain joins TRBV31 to TRBJ2-3, with TRBD2 matching 7 bases. The CDR3 goes on 1 residue after the read ends, and that part is filled in from the germline J gene. Germline CDR1 reads GKSSPN; CDR2 reads SITVG. The V and J ends lost 0 bases and 3 bases, in that order; junction bases with no gene match: 3. The CDR3 loop spans 14 amino acids.

To note about this clone: The germline and genes are mouse ones. The read halts 1 residue ahead of the CDR3 end, with the missing end drawn from the germline J gene. The V and J genes are TRBV16 and TRBJ1-6; unclear D gene. TRBJ1-6 is an ORF, with its function uncertain. The V end was cut by 1 base, the J end by 7 bases, with 8 bases between. CDR1 is SGHSA and CDR2 is FRNQAP in the germline V gene. CDR3 length: 14 residues. CDR3 in amino acids: CASSLVGKNSPLYF. CDR3 bases read: TGTGCAAGCAGCTTAGTGGGAAAGAATTCGCCCCTCTAC.

Comment on this clone: Gene names and germline match the mouse. The CDR3 is cut off 1 residue early in the read; its end comes from the germline J gene. The rearrangement links TRBV19 to TRBJ1-1, with D tentatively TRBD1 (6 bases). The CDR3 is 14 residues long. Trimming took off 2 bases at V and 0 bases at J, with 8 bases between the two ends. CDR1 and CDR2 (germline): FNHDT, SITEND (reference sequence). CDR3: CASSMGHANTEVFF. CDR3 DNA, as far as it was read: TGTGCCAGCAGTATGGGACACGCAAACACAGAAGTCTTC.

Notes on this clone: Here the gene names and germline are mouse. The read terminates 1 residue before the CDR3 end, so the remaining end is supplied by the germline J gene. The rearrangement uses TRBV13-2 and TRBJ2-4; maybe TRBD1 (5 bases). CDR1 is NNHNN, CDR2 SYGAGS, per germline (reference sequence). CDR3 length: 13 amino acids. V lost 5 bases, J lost 1 base, and 8 bases lay in between. The CDR3 protein is CASGARGQNTLYF. The CDR3 bases that were read are TGTGCCAGCGGGGCCAGGGGTCAAAACACCTTGTAC.

This clone came up once. Gene names are the mouse ones. The read ends 1 residue before the CDR3 terminus; that terminus is restored from the germline J gene. This rearrangement joins TRBV24 to TRBJ1-3; D possibly corresponds to TRBD1 (5 bases). The CDR3 totals 14 residues. V shed 1 base and J shed 2 bases, with 6 bases lying between them. Germline V gene lookup returns CDR1 KGHTA and CDR2 FRNEEI. The CDR3 DNA, read in part, is TGTGCCAGCAGTCTGTTCAGGGCTGGAAATACGCTCTAT. The encoded protein is CASSLFRAGNTLY. The full CDR3 sequence reads CASSLFRAGNTLYF.

In this sample, this clone is medium-sized. These gene names are mouse names. Read data end 1 residue before the CDR3 end; the end is taken from the germline J gene. This chain joins TRBV17 and TRBJ2-7, with 7 bases matching TRBD2. Per the germline V gene, CDR1 is MNHDT and CDR2 is YYDKIL. The CDR3 runs to 13 residues. With V trimmed by 3 bases and J by 7 bases, 6 bases remained unmatched. The CDR3 reads CASSSPTGEEQYF. The CDR3 bases that were read are TGTGCTAGCAGTAGCCCCACTGGGGAGGAACAGTAC.

Note on this clone: Gene and germline names: mouse. The sequence runs out 1 residue before the end of the CDR3; the remainder is reconstructed from the germline J gene. The genes are TRBV1 and TRBJ2-7; unclear D gene. Germline V lookup: CDR1 NSQYPW, CDR2 LRSPGD (reference sequence). The germline V and J ends were trimmed by 3 bases and 4 bases, with 7 bases remaining between them. CDR3 length: 12 amino acids. The CDR3 reads CTCSADKYEQYF. Partial CDR3 DNA: TGCACCTGCAGTGCCGACAAATATGAACAGTAC.

This clone was detected only a few times. Mouse gene names and germline throughout. The read ends 1 residue shy of where the CDR3 ends; the end is completed using the germline J gene. The chain uses TRBV4 and TRBJ2-7, with unresolved D. There are 11 residues in the CDR3. With 5 bases removed from V and 4 bases from J, the gap between germline ends came to 6 bases. Germline V gene lookup returns CDR1 LGHDT and CDR2 YNNKQL (reference sequence). Incomplete CDR3 DNA: TGTGCCAGCAGCCCCTTTTATGAACAGTAC. It encodes CASSPFYEQY. The whole CDR3 protein is CASSPFYEQYF.

In the case of this clone: Mouse gene names apply. The read ends 1 residue before the CDR3 terminus; that terminus is restored from the germline J gene. The chain combines TRBV19 with TRBJ2-3; D is unresolved. The CDR3 has 15 residues. Germline V gene sequence: CDR1 FNHDT, CDR2 SITEND (reference sequence). Trimming took off 4 bases at V and 0 bases at J, with 12 bases between the two ends. The sequenced CDR3 bases are TGTGCCAGCAGTGCTCAGGCGTCTAGTGCAGAAACGCTGTAT. This sequence encodes CASSAQASSAETLY. The entire CDR3 protein is CASSAQASSAETLYF.

This clone was seen more than once but under ten times. Here the gene names and germline are mouse. With the read ending 1 residue before the CDR3 end, the germline J gene is used to fill in that end. In the same sample, other DNA sequences code for this CDR3. The chain links TRBV13-1 to TRBJ2-7, with D unclear. The length of the CDR3 is 11 residues. The V end was cut by 0 bases, the J end by 7 bases, with 5 bases between. Germline V CDR1 and CDR2: NSHNY, SYGAGN. CDR3 DNA, as far as it was read: TGTGCCAGCAGTGATGCAGGCGAACAGTAC. Amino acid sequence: CASSDAGEQY. Given in full, the CDR3 is CASSDAGEQYF.

For this clone: Germline and genes: mouse. The read ends 1 residue before the CDR3 terminus; that terminus is restored from the germline J gene. This chain links TRBV15 with TRBJ2-2, with D possibly being TRBD1 (5 bases). Deletions cut 3 bases from V and 3 bases from J, with 8 bases between. The germline CDR1 and CDR2 sequences are SGHND and FRSKSL. The CDR3 totals 14 residues. The CDR3 loop reads CASSLRGDTGQLYF. CDR3 DNA (partial): TGTGCCAGCAGTTTGAGAGGGGACACCGGGCAGCTCTAC.

On this clone: Germline and genes: mouse. The read comes to an end 1 residue before the CDR3 does, leaving the germline J gene to fill in the end. J is TRBJ2-5 and V is TRBV13-2; 9 nucleotides line up with TRBD2. The germline CDR1 and CDR2 sequences are NNHNN and SYGAGS (reference sequence). The V gene end was trimmed by 2 bases and the J gene end by 5 bases; junction bases not matched to a gene: 3. The CDR3 sequence is 14 residues long. The covered CDR3 bases are TGTGCCAGCGGTGAAACTGGGGGGCCAGACACCCAGTAC. This translates into CASGETGGPDTQY. The whole CDR3 sequence reads CASGETGGPDTQYF.

Concerning this clone itself: The gene names given are mouse names. The read ends 1 residue early relative to the CDR3; the germline J gene fills the gap. The chain carries TRBV12-1 and TRBJ1-3; TRBD1 matches 8 bases. Trimming at V came to 1 base and at J to 4 bases, leaving 2 bases not matched to a gene. Per the germline V gene, CDR1 is SGHSN and CDR2 is HYEKVE. This CDR3 region has 14 residues. CDR3 amino acids: CASSLDRGGNTLYF. The CDR3 DNA, read in part, is TGTGCCAGCTCTCTTGACAGGGGCGGAAATACGCTCTAT.